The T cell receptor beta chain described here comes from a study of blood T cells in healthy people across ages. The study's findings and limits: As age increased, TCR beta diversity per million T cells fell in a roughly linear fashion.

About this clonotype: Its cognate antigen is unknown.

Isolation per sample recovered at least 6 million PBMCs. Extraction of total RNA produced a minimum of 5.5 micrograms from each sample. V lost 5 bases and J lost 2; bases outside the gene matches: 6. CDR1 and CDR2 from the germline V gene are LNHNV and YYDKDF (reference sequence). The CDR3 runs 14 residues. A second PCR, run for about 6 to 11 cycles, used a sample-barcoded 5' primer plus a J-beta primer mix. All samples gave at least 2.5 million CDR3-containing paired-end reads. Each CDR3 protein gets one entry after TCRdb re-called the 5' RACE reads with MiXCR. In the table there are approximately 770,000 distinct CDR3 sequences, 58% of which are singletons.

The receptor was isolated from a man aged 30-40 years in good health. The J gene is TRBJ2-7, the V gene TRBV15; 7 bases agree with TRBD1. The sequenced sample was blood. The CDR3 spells CATSSRDRPYEQYF. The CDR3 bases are TGTGCCACCAGCTCCCGGGACAGACCCTACGAGCAGTACTTC.